The 9 T cell receptor beta chains below all came from one sample that was sequenced in a study of response to subunit inactivated influenza vaccine. TCRdb reprocessed the RT-PCR reads with MiXCR, giving one entry per CDR3 protein. The sample consists of about 570,000 distinct CDR3 sequences, about 10% of them appearing once. The same sample was also used in a study of T cells expressing NK-cell markers. From that report: Template switching by 5'RACE with UMIs generated the TCR beta cDNA.

The specimen was PBMCs from blood, collected on the day of vaccination. The origin of the receptors is a middle-aged man who received an inactivated influenza vaccine.

The V call is TRBV5-5, the J call TRBJ2-5; D might be TRBD1 (5 bases). Germline loops: CDR1 SGHKS, CDR2 YYEKEE (reference sequence). The CDR3 loop spans 15 amino acids. Trimming removed 1 base at V and 2 bases at J, with 12 bases between. The CDR3 DNA sequence: TGTGCCAGCAGCTTGTGGCCAGGGATTCAAGAGACCCAGTACTTC. It codes for CASSLWPGIQETQYF. The whole variable domain, filled in from reference TRBV5-5 and TRBJ2-5, reads DAGVTQSPTHLIKTRGQQVTLRCSPISGHKSVSWYQQVLGQGPQFIFQYYEKEERGRGNFPDRFSARQFPNYSSELNVNALLLGDSALYLCASSLWPGIQETQYFGPGTRLLVL.

The table lists this clonotype with a few counts. The CDR3 loop reads CASRPPVGETQYF. The CDR3, as DNA: TGTGCCAGCAGACCCCCAGTGGGAGAGACCCAGTACTTC. The V call is TRBV12-3 or TRBV12-4, the J call TRBJ2-5; D is unresolved. The CDR3 is 13 residues long. The ends were cut back, 6 bases at V and 4 bases at J, with 12 bases in the middle.

The chain employs TRBV29-1 and TRBJ2-7; TRBD1 aligns across 8 bases. Germline lookup yields CDR1 SQVTM and CDR2 ANQGSEA. The CDR3 has 15 residues. The ends lost 2 bases at V and 5 bases at J; junction bases unmatched: 11. CDR3 in DNA: TGCAGCGTTGAATCCTCAGGGGGCATCGTCCACGAGCAGTACTTC. Its translation is CSVESSGGIVHEQYF.

The rearrangement uses TRBV4-1 and TRBJ2-1; D tentatively reads TRBD1 or TRBD2 (5 bases each). This CDR3 region has 17 residues. Trimming cost V 3 bases and J 2 bases, with 17 bases left between them. CDR1 and CDR2 from the germline V gene are MGHRA and YSYEKL. CDR3 nucleotides: TGCGCCAGCAGCCAGGGGATCTGGGACGGAGCCTACAATGAGCAGTTCTTC. It specifies CASSQGIWDGAYNEQFF.

This clonotype was seen a handful of times. The CDR3 sequence: CASSTTGGLGTQYF. CDR3 sequence (DNA): TGTGCCAGCAGTACGACAGGGGGTCTCGGGACCCAGTACTTC. The chain combines TRBV28 with TRBJ2-5, with TRBD1 identical over 9 bases. This CDR3 spans 14 amino acids. Germline V gives CDR1 MDHEN, CDR2 SYDVKM. V shed 5 bases and J 7 bases; nucleotides not matched to a gene: 8.

This rearrangement joins TRBV5-1 to TRBJ2-1; TRBD1 is a possible D gene (6 bases). The CDR3 runs to 14 residues. V was clipped by 0 bases and J by 8 bases, with 12 bases between them. Germline-derived CDR1 and CDR2 are SGHRS and YFSETQ. The CDR3 region is CASSLAQGGHEQFF. The DNA for the CDR3 is TGCGCCAGCAGCTTGGCACAGGGTGGGCATGAGCAGTTCTTC.

In its sample, this clonotype was seen a few times. V is TRBV29-1 and J is TRBJ2-1, with 10 positions matching TRBD2. Germline assignment: CDR1 SQVTM and CDR2 ANQGSEA. Unmatched junction bases numbered 8, after V lost 7 bases and J lost 5 bases. CDR3 size: 14 residues. CDR3 loop: CSARTSGLNNEQFF. The CDR3 DNA reads as TGCAGCGCCAGGACTAGCGGACTTAACAATGAGCAGTTCTTC.

The CDR3 DNA reads as TGTGCCAGCAGCCTTGACCGGGGGTTGCGTAATTCACCCCTCCACTTT. Its protein product is CASSLDRGLRNSPLHF. V and J are TRBV7-9 and TRBJ1-6; D is possibly TRBD1 (5 bases). The germline gives CDR1 SEHNR, CDR2 FQNEAQ (reference sequence). Trimming removed 5 bases at V and 6 bases at J, with 17 bases between. CDR3 length: 16 amino acids.

This clonotype was detected only a few times. The CDR3 is CASSADSYQETQYF. The CDR3 bases are TGCGCCAGCAGCGCCGACTCCTACCAAGAGACCCAGTACTTC. The chain couples TRBV5-1 to TRBJ2-5, with D unresolved. The CDR3 is 14 residues long. V lost 4 bases and J lost 0, with 10 bases in between. CDR1 is SGHRS and CDR2 is YFSETQ in the germline V gene.